The 5 T cell receptor beta chains listed next were all sequenced from one sample in a study of shared clonotypes between healthy human individuals. Sequencing was performed with immunoSEQ multiplex PCR; in TCRdb, only in-frame clones are kept and a portion is missing. This repertoire shows roughly 1,800,000 clones, about 95% found once; its top ten account for more than 0.95%. CD45RO-negative CD8 cells positively selected for CCR7 made up the naive population, which excluded terminally differentiated effector memory CD45RA+ cells. The sample taken for sequencing was naive CD8+ T cells sorted from blood. These receptors all stem from a man aged 18 to 30 in good health.

The rearrangement uses TRBV27 and TRBJ2-4; 7 bases map to TRBD1. Germline V CDR1 and CDR2: MNHEY, SMNVEV (reference sequence). V dropped 3 bases and J dropped 8; count of bases not matched to a gene: 7. The CDR3 has 14 amino acids. CDR3: CASSFLDRADIQYF. The CDR3, as DNA: TGTGCCAGCAGTTTTCTCGACAGGGCTGACATTCAGTACTTC.

The gene calls are TRBV4-3 and TRBJ2-1; 8 bases are a match to TRBD2. The CDR3 length is 14 residues. With V trimmed by 4 bases and J by 9 bases, 8 bases remained unmatched. Germline V gene sequence: CDR1 LGHNA, CDR2 YSLEER. CDR3: CASSLGLADGEQFF. DNA for the CDR3: TGCGCCAGCAGCCTCGGACTAGCAGACGGTGAGCAGTTCTTC.

The V call is TRBV2, the J call TRBJ2-5; a possible D gene is TRBD2 (6 bases). The germline CDR1 and CDR2 sequences are SNHLY and FYNNEI. The germline V and J ends were trimmed by 0 bases and 3 bases, with 8 bases remaining between them. This CDR3 comprises 14 residues. The CDR3 spells CASSEARGEETQYF. For the CDR3, the DNA is TGTGCCAGCAGTGAAGCGCGGGGAGAAGAGACCCAGTACTTC.

The V and J genes are TRBV27 and TRBJ2-1; 7 bases match TRBD2. Trimming took 1 base from V and 3 from J; bases not matched to a gene: 3. This CDR3 has 15 residues. Germline CDR1 MNHEY, CDR2 SMNVEV (reference sequence). Here the CDR3 reads CASSLWGGNYNEQFF. CDR3 DNA: TGTGCCAGCAGTTTATGGGGGGGGAACTACAATGAGCAGTTCTTC.

The rearrangement links TRBV11-2 to TRBJ2-1; 7 bases align to TRBD1. In germline, CDR1 is SGHAT, CDR2 FQNNGV. Trimming removed 6 bases from V and 4 bases from J; junction bases left unmatched: 12. CDR3 length equals 16 residues. The CDR3 DNA sequence: TGTGCCAGCAGTCACCAATGGGACAGTCTATACAATGAGCAGTTCTTC. It encodes CASSHQWDSLYNEQFF.